These T cell receptor beta chains were read from a single sample in a study of technical replicates of blood from a handful of donors. The data were produced by immunoSEQ multiplex PCR, yet TCRdb's version contains in-frame clones alone and is incomplete. The sample shows 78,000 or so clones, over 75% of them seen only once. The specimen was T cells isolated from PBMCs. These receptors were collected from a human donor in good health. The CDR3 runs from the conserved cysteine through the conserved F or W. The D gene is left open where the match is weak. Size is stated for part of the rows, as once, few or many counts, or as a class when the clone is expanded.

size,D,length,V,J,CDR3,DNA
NA,TRBD1,14,TRBV18,TRBJ2-7,CASSGDRELDEQYF,TGTGCCAGCTCAGGGGACAGGGAACTCGACGAGCAGTACTTC
NA,TRBD1,13,TRBV19,TRBJ1-2,CASSTDRDYGYTF,TGTGCCAGTAGTACGGACAGGGACTATGGCTACACCTTC
NA,NA,15,TRBV9,TRBJ2-2,CASSVVGRSPGELFF,TGTGCCAGCAGCGTAGTGGGCCGATCTCCCGGGGAGCTGTTTTTT
NA,NA,16,TRBV2,TRBJ1-2,CASSAPNRDLNYGYTF,TGTGCCAGCAGCGCGCCCAACAGGGACCTAAACTATGGCTACACCTTC
NA,NA,13,TRBV4-1,TRBJ2-3,CASSPRLSDTQYF,TGCGCCAGCAGCCCCCGTTTATCAGATACGCAGTATTTT
NA,NA,17,TRBV11-1,TRBJ2-3,CASSSLSPAGSTDTQYF,TGTGCCAGCAGCTCCCTAAGCCCAGCGGGTAGCACAGATACGCAGTATTTT
NA,TRBD1,17,TRBV27,TRBJ1-5,CASSSPYPRQGNQPQHF,TGTGCCAGCAGCTCACCTTACCCTAGACAGGGTAATCAGCCCCAGCATTTT
NA,NA,11,TRBV7-8,TRBJ2-1,CASSWGVGQFF,TGTGCCAGCAGCTGGGGGGTTGGGCAGTTCTTC
NA,NA,16,TRBV6-6,TRBJ2-7,CASTSPRKGGSYEQYF,TGTGCCAGCACTTCACCCCGCAAAGGCGGCTCCTACGAGCAGTACTTC
NA,TRBD1,16,TRBV7-2,TRBJ1-3,CASSLGFRGVGNTIYF,TGTGCCAGCAGCTTAGGGTTCAGGGGGGTAGGAAACACCATATATTTT
NA,NA,15,TRBV25-1,TRBJ1-4,CASSEYQQKAEKLFF,TGTGCCAGCAGTGAATATCAACAGAAGGCTGAAAAACTGTTTTTT
NA,NA,15,TRBV19,TRBJ1-5,CASSIAAGSNQPQHF,TGTGCCAGTAGTATAGCGGCGGGAAGCAATCAGCCCCAGCATTTT
NA,TRBD1,16,TRBV11-3,TRBJ2-3,CASSLRGQPGTDTQYF,TGTGCCAGCAGCTTAAGGGGGCAACCTGGCACAGATACGCAGTATTTT
NA,NA,14,TRBV2,TRBJ1-3,CASSEGSIANTIYF,TGTGCCAGCAGTGAAGGGAGCATTGCAAACACCATATATTTT
NA,TRBD1,13,TRBV30,TRBJ1-4,CAWQDRAGEKLFF,TGTGCCTGGCAGGACAGGGCAGGGGAAAAACTGTTTTTT
NA,NA,11,TRBV19,TRBJ1-5,CASSISETQHF,TGTGCCAGTAGTATATCGGAGACCCAGCATTTT
NA,TRBD2,16,TRBV7-3,TRBJ2-5,CASSQGLAGESETQYF,TGTGCCAGCAGCCAAGGGCTAGCGGGAGAATCAGAGACCCAGTACTTC
NA,NA,14,TRBV5-5,TRBJ2-1,CASSLYQGKLEQFF,TGTGCCAGCAGCTTATATCAGGGGAAACTTGAGCAGTTCTTC
NA,TRBD1,12,TRBV10-2,TRBJ1-1,CASRADRGSAFF,TGCGCCAGCAGAGCCGACAGGGGCTCAGCTTTCTTT
NA,TRBD2,20,TRBV19,TRBJ2-1,CATHSFPSGRSVGGYNEQFF,TGTGCCACCCACTCCTTTCCTAGCGGGAGGTCCGTTGGGGGCTACAATGAGCAGTTCTTC
NA,TRBD2,17,TRBV10-3,TRBJ2-5,CAISAPPVAGGTETQYF,TGTGCCATCAGTGCCCCGCCAGTGGCGGGAGGGACAGAGACCCAGTACTTC
NA,NA,15,TRBV5-8,TRBJ2-7,CASSSSGVLLYEQYF,TGTGCCAGCAGCTCCTCAGGGGTATTACTTTACGAGCAGTACTTC
NA,NA,13,TRBV7-9,TRBJ2-7,CASSKTGPREQYF,TGTGCCAGCAGCAAAACAGGTCCTCGGGAGCAGTACTTC
few,TRBD2,15,TRBV28,TRBJ2-7,CASSLTELAVYEQYF,TGTGCCAGCAGTCTTACTGAACTAGCGGTCTACGAGCAGTACTTC
NA,NA,13,TRBV11-3,TRBJ2-7,CASSVFASSEQYF,TGTGCCAGCAGCGTGTTTGCGTCTTCCGAGCAGTACTTC
NA,TRBD1,14,TRBV5-4,TRBJ2-7,CASSLSGQGGEQYF,TGTGCCAGCAGCTTATCGGGACAGGGTGGGGAGCAGTACTTC
NA,TRBD1,16,TRBV28,TRBJ1-3,CASSSTPGQSRNTIYF,TGTGCCAGCAGTTCCACTCCGGGACAGTCTCGAAACACCATATATTTT
once,NA,15,TRBV4-1,TRBJ1-5,CASSQDFGDNQPQHF,TGCGCCAGCAGCCAAGATTTCGGTGATAATCAGCCCCAGCATTTT
NA,NA,15,TRBV7-2,TRBJ2-3,CASSLGTVSTDTQYF,TGTGCCAGCAGCTTAGGGACAGTAAGCACAGATACGCAGTATTTT
NA,NA,13,TRBV7-9,TRBJ2-7,CASSLSGEYEQYF,TGTGCCAGCAGCTTATCAGGGGAGTACGAGCAGTACTTC
NA,NA,12,TRBV4-2,TRBJ1-2,CASSQDWRALLF,TGTGCCAGCAGCCAAGACTGGAGGGCTCTCCTTTTC
NA,TRBD1,13,TRBV19,TRBJ2-5,CASRDRGQETQYF,TGTGCCAGTAGGGACAGGGGTCAAGAGACCCAGTACTTC
NA,TRBD1,16,TRBV7-3,TRBJ1-1,CASSLQGAYTNTEAFF,TGTGCCAGCAGCCTTCAGGGGGCCTATACGAACACTGAAGCTTTCTTT
NA,NA,15,TRBV7-8,TRBJ1-1,CASSKGASMNTEAFF,TGTGCCAGCAGTAAAGGGGCGTCCATGAACACTGAAGCTTTCTTT
NA,NA,16,TRBV5-6,TRBJ2-1,CASSLPGSTNINEQFF,TGTGCCAGCAGCTTGCCGGGATCGACGAACATCAATGAGCAGTTCTTC